These T cell receptor beta chains were read from a single sample in a study of T cells in Graves' hyperthyroidism and ophthalmopathy. MiXCR was run by TCRdb on the multiplex PCR reads, yielding one entry per CDR3 protein. The table has fewer than 750,000 distinct CDR3 sequences, about 45% seen once. The material sequenced was peripheral blood or thyroid tissue (not recorded which). These TCRs come from a woman aged 18-35 years with Graves' hyperthyroidism. Both conserved end residues are part of each CDR3. Each record gives: D gene, clone size, J gene, V gene, CDR3 protein, CDR3 DNA. The D gene is left open where the match is weak. The listing skips clone size in some rows; elsewhere it reads once, few, many or a size class.

D: .; size: many; J: TRBJ1-1; V: TRBV6-5; CDR3: CASSYSAGDNTEAFF; DNA: TGTGCCAGCAGTTACTCGGCAGGGGACAACACTGAAGCTTTCTTT
D: TRBD2; size: .; J: TRBJ2-7; V: TRBV7-8; CDR3: CASSSRKGTSGPGEQYF; DNA: TGTGCCAGCAGCTCCAGAAAGGGGACTAGCGGACCCGGCGAGCAGTACTTC
D: TRBD1; size: few; J: TRBJ2-1; V: TRBV2; CDR3: CASRGQWNEQFF; DNA: TGTGCCAGCAGGGGACAGTGGAATGAGCAGTTCTTC
D: .; size: few; J: TRBJ1-2; V: TRBV6-5; CDR3: CASSEKGGQKGRSYGYTF; DNA: TGTGCCAGCAGTGAAAAAGGTGGTCAGAAAGGCAGGAGCTATGGCTACACCTTC
D: .; size: many; J: TRBJ2-7; V: TRBV12-3/TRBV12-4; CDR3: CASSSVQAYEQYF; DNA: TGTGCCAGCAGTTCGGTCCAGGCCTACGAGCAGTACTTC
D: .; size: .; J: TRBJ2-7; V: TRBV20-1; CDR3: CSATPRGRDNYEQYF; DNA: TGCAGTGCTACCCCTCGGGGGCGCGATAACTACGAGCAGTACTTC
D: .; size: .; J: TRBJ1-1; V: TRBV18; CDR3: CASSPLRQVGTEAFF; DNA: TGTGCCAGCTCACCTCTAAGACAGGTTGGGACTGAAGCTTTCTTT
D: .; size: .; J: TRBJ1-3; V: TRBV11-2; CDR3: CASSLEVGRINTIYF; DNA: TGTGCCAGCAGCTTAGAGGTGGGCAGGATTAACACCATATATTTT
D: TRBD1; size: few; J: TRBJ2-3; V: TRBV7-9; CDR3: CASSSGTGGKSDTQYF; DNA: TGTGCCAGCAGCTCAGGGACAGGGGGGAAGTCAGATACGCAGTATTTT
D: TRBD1; size: .; J: TRBJ2-5; V: TRBV15; CDR3: CATRGQETQYF; DNA: TGTGCCACCAGGGGACAGGAGACCCAGTACTTC
D: .; size: many; J: TRBJ2-5; V: TRBV7-9; CDR3: CASSLVRAQETQYF; DNA: TGTGCCAGCAGCTTAGTACGGGCCCAAGAGACCCAGTACTTC
D: TRBD2; size: many; J: TRBJ2-2; V: TRBV7-9; CDR3: CASSLKGTSRANTGELFF; DNA: TGTGCCAGCAGCTTAAAGGGGACTAGCCGGGCGAACACCGGGGAGCTGTTTTTT
D: TRBD2; size: many; J: TRBJ2-5; V: TRBV2; CDR3: CASSALTSGSWQETQYF; DNA: TGTGCCAGCAGTGCCTTGACTAGCGGGAGCTGGCAAGAGACCCAGTACTTC
D: .; size: many; J: TRBJ2-2; V: TRBV5-1; CDR3: CASSSSQGFGGELFF; DNA: TGCGCCAGCAGCTCCTCTCAGGGGTTTGGCGGGGAGCTGTTTTTT
D: .; size: many; J: TRBJ1-4; V: TRBV6-5; CDR3: CASSRRSPNEKLFF; DNA: TGTGCCAGCAGTCGTAGATCGCCTAATGAAAAACTGTTTTTT
D: TRBD2; size: .; J: TRBJ2-3; V: TRBV25-1; CDR3: CASSEYWVAGGSAPQYF; DNA: TGTGCCAGCAGTGAATATTGGGTAGCGGGAGGGTCGGCTCCGCAGTATTTT
D: .; size: .; J: TRBJ2-3; V: TRBV7-7; CDR3: CASSPSPGSFTSTDTQYF; DNA: TGTGCCAGCAGCCCCAGCCCGGGCAGTTTTACTAGCACAGATACGCAGTATTTT
D: .; size: many; J: TRBJ2-2; V: TRBV20-1; CDR3: CSAIRPRLDTGELFF; DNA: TGCAGTGCTATTAGACCGCGGCTGGACACCGGGGAGCTGTTTTTT
D: TRBD2; size: .; J: TRBJ2-7; V: TRBV29-1; CDR3: CSVGKGGAGFYEQYF; DNA: TGCAGCGTTGGGAAGGGAGGAGCGGGGTTCTACGAGCAGTACTTC
D: TRBD1; size: once; J: TRBJ2-2; V: TRBV7-2; CDR3: CASSWGTGSAGELFF; DNA: TGTGCCAGCAGCTGGGGGACAGGGTCCGCCGGGGAGCTGTTTTTT
D: TRBD1; size: many; J: TRBJ1-1; V: TRBV6-5; CDR3: CASSYLQGGFGTEAFF; DNA: TGTGCCAGCAGTTACTTGCAGGGGGGGTTCGGCACTGAAGCTTTCTTT
D: .; size: .; J: TRBJ2-1; V: TRBV5-1; CDR3: CASSLGPSTYEQNF; DNA: TGCGCCAGCAGCTTGGGACCCTCGACCTATGAGCAGAACTTC
D: TRBD2; size: many; J: TRBJ2-5; V: TRBV11-2; CDR3: CASSFYGGSQETQYF; DNA: TGTGCCAGCAGCTTCTACGGCGGGAGCCAAGAGACCCAGTACTTC
D: TRBD2; size: .; J: TRBJ2-5; V: TRBV20-1; CDR3: CSAKGLAGVTRETQYF; DNA: TGCAGTGCTAAGGGACTAGCGGGAGTTACTCGAGAGACCCAGTACTTC
D: .; size: few; J: TRBJ2-7; V: TRBV29-1; CDR3: CSVVGVYEQYF; DNA: TGCAGCGTTGTCGGGGTCTACGAGCAGTACTTC
D: .; size: .; J: TRBJ1-2; V: TRBV2; CDR3: CASSIGEDIYGYTF; DNA: TGTGCCAGCAGTATCGGGGAGGACATCTATGGCTACACCTTC
D: .; size: many; J: TRBJ1-5; V: TRBV12-3/TRBV12-4; CDR3: CASSLQILSQPQHF; DNA: TGTGCCAGCAGTTTACAGATCCTGAGTCAGCCCCAGCATTTT
D: .; size: .; J: TRBJ1-5; V: TRBV29-1; CDR3: CSNRMAGGPYEHF; DNA: TGCAGCAATCGAATGGCGGGAGGGCCTTACGAGCATTTT
D: .; size: many; J: TRBJ2-2; V: TRBV11-2; CDR3: CASRPPKNTGELFF; DNA: TGTGCCAGCAGGCCGCCGAAGAACACCGGGGAGCTGTTTTTT
D: .; size: many; J: TRBJ1-2; V: TRBV2; CDR3: CANPDPRDRPNYGYTF; DNA: TGTGCCAACCCAGACCCTCGGGACCGTCCTAACTATGGCTACACCTTC
D: .; size: .; J: TRBJ2-2; V: TRBV10-3; CDR3: CAISEGGELFF; DNA: TGTGCCATCAGTGAGGGCGGGGAGCTGTTTTTT
D: .; size: .; J: TRBJ2-5; V: TRBV20-1; CDR3: CSARGGSGETQYF; DNA: TGCAGTGCTAGAGGGGGGAGCGGGGAGACCCAGTACTTC
D: TRBD1; size: .; J: TRBJ1-5; V: TRBV7-3; CDR3: CASSLGQGEMSNQPQHF; DNA: TGTGCCAGCAGCTTAGGACAGGGGGAGATGAGCAATCAGCCCCAGCATTTT
D: .; size: many; J: TRBJ1-5; V: TRBV19; CDR3: CASKQDLGKGQPQHF; DNA: TGTGCCAGTAAACAGGACCTCGGTAAGGGTCAGCCCCAGCATTTT
D: TRBD1; size: many; J: TRBJ1-4; V: TRBV6-5; CDR3: CASSYSDRGLKEKLFF; DNA: TGTGCCAGCAGTTACTCGGACAGGGGACTAAAGGAAAAACTGTTTTTT
D: .; size: .; J: TRBJ2-1; V: TRBV2; CDR3: CASSEGYEQFF; DNA: TGTGCCAGCAGTGAAGGGTATGAGCAGTTCTTC
D: .; size: many; J: TRBJ1-1; V: TRBV20-1; CDR3: CSATGASLNTEAFF; DNA: TGCAGTGCCACGGGGGCCAGCTTGAACACTGAAGCTTTCTTT
D: TRBD2; size: many; J: TRBJ2-7; V: TRBV12-3/TRBV12-4; CDR3: CASSATSGNEQYF; DNA: TGTGCCAGCAGTGCGACTAGCGGGAACGAGCAGTACTTC
D: TRBD2; size: .; J: TRBJ2-5; V: TRBV15; CDR3: CATSRALVASGELQETQYF; DNA: TGTGCCACCAGCAGAGCTTTGGTGGCTAGCGGGGAACTCCAAGAGACCCAGTACTTC
D: .; size: .; J: TRBJ1-6; V: TRBV12-5; CDR3: CASGLRGIHSPLHF; DNA: TGTGCTAGTGGTTTAAGGGGCATCCATTCACCCCTCCACTTT
D: .; size: .; J: TRBJ1-5; V: TRBV15; CDR3: CATSVRAGISNQPQHF; DNA: TGTGCCACCAGCGTACGCGCTGGAATTAGCAATCAGCCCCAGCATTTT
D: .; size: .; J: TRBJ1-2; V: TRBV7-2; CDR3: CASSFTGTLDHNEQFFGPGKGYTF; DNA: .
D: .; size: .; J: TRBJ2-7; V: TRBV7-9; CDR3: CASSSVHGAAYNEQYF; DNA: TGTGCCAGCAGCTCAGTACATGGGGCAGCCTACAATGAGCAGTACTTC
D: TRBD2; size: many; J: TRBJ2-2; V: TRBV7-9; CDR3: CASSLSAGAVDTGELFF; DNA: TGTGCCAGCAGCTTGTCAGCGGGAGCGGTCGACACCGGGGAGCTGTTTTTT
D: .; size: .; J: TRBJ2-5; V: TRBV10-3; CDR3: CAIRATTYNEQYF; DNA: TGTGCCATCAGGGCTACCACCTACAATGAGCAGTACTTC
D: TRBD1; size: .; J: TRBJ2-5; V: TRBV10-3; CDR3: CAISQPSTGKETQYF; DNA: TGTGCCATCAGCCAACCTTCGACAGGGAAAGAGACCCAGTACTTC
D: TRBD1; size: many; J: TRBJ1-1; V: TRBV6-6; CDR3: CASSYSRDSMNTEAFF; DNA: TGTGCCAGCAGTTACTCCCGGGACAGTATGAACACTGAAGCTTTCTTT
D: TRBD2; size: .; J: TRBJ2-5; V: TRBV25-1; CDR3: CASSATITSGAPETQYF; DNA: TGTGCCAGCAGTGCTACCATCACTAGCGGGGCACCGGAGACCCAGTACTTC
D: TRBD1; size: .; J: TRBJ1-1; V: TRBV20-1; CDR3: CSARVDRGDTEAFF; DNA: TGCAGTGCTAGAGTCGACAGGGGCGACACTGAAGCTTTCTTT
D: .; size: .; J: TRBJ2-7; V: TRBV5-6; CDR3: CASSLVGGHGGEQYF; DNA: TGTGCCAGCAGCTTGGTGGGGGGGCATGGTGGCGAGCAGTACTTC
D: .; size: many; J: TRBJ1-2; V: TRBV24-1; CDR3: CATSDTGADDYGYTF; DNA: TGTGCCACCAGTGACACCGGGGCGGACGACTATGGCTACACCTTC
D: .; size: .; J: TRBJ2-7; V: TRBV13; CDR3: CASPEGGPSYEQYF; DNA: TGTGCTAGTCCGGAAGGAGGGCCCTCCTACGAGCAGTACTTC
D: TRBD2; size: .; J: TRBJ2-2; V: TRBV7-9; CDR3: CASSRGGQAGELFF; DNA: TGTGCCAGCAGCCGGGGGGGGCAAGCCGGGGAGCTGTTTTTT
D: TRBD1; size: many; J: TRBJ1-1; V: TRBV12-3/TRBV12-4; CDR3: CASSLPGQGVYTEAFF; DNA: TGTGCCAGCAGTTTACCGGGACAGGGGGTTTACACTGAAGCTTTCTTT
D: TRBD2; size: few; J: TRBJ2-1; V: TRBV7-9; CDR3: CASSSAQLAGPRGYNEQFF; DNA: TGTGCCAGCAGCTCTGCTCAGCTAGCGGGACCAAGAGGATACAATGAGCAGTTCTTC
D: TRBD1; size: .; J: TRBJ2-7; V: TRBV2; CDR3: CASSERQGADEQYF; DNA: TGTGCCAGCAGTGAACGACAGGGGGCGGATGAGCAGTACTTC
D: .; size: many; J: TRBJ1-2; V: TRBV24-1; CDR3: CATSETDSDPYGYTF; DNA: TGTGCCACCAGTGAAACGGACAGTGACCCCTATGGCTACACCTTC
D: .; size: many; J: TRBJ2-7; V: TRBV7-9; CDR3: CASSLSAEYLPYEQYF; DNA: TGTGCCAGCAGCTTATCCGCCGAATACCTACCCTACGAGCAGTACTTC
D: TRBD1; size: .; J: TRBJ2-7; V: TRBV20-1; CDR3: CSASWGTGDEQYF; DNA: TGCAGTGCTTCCTGGGGAACAGGGGATGAGCAGTACTTC
D: .; size: few; J: TRBJ2-5; V: TRBV7-2; CDR3: CASSLEGGGGETQYF; DNA: TGTGCCAGCAGCTTAGAAGGGGGAGGAGGAGAGACCCAGTACTTC